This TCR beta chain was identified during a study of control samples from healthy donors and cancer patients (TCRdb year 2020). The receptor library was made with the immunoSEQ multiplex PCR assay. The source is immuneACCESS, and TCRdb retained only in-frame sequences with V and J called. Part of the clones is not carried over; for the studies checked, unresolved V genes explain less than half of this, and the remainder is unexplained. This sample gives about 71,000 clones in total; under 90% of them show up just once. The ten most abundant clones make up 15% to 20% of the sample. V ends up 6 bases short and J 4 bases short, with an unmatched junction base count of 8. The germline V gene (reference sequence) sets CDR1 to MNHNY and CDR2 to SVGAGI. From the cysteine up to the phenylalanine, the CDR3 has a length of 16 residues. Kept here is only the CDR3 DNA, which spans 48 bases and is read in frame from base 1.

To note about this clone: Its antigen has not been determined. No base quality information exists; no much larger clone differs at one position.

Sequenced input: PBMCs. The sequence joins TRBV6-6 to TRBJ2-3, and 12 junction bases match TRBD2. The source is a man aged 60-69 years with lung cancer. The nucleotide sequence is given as TGTGCCAGCAGGCCCAGACTAGCGGGGGAAGCAGATACGCAGTATTTT. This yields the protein CASRPRLAGEADTQYF.